Listed below are T cell receptor beta chains from one sample, sequenced in a study of molecular identifiers for immune sequencing clone quantification. TCRdb re-derived calls from the PCR reads in MiXCR, one entry per CDR3 protein. The sample includes about 320,000 distinct CDR3 sequences, roughly a quarter of them seen just once. The sequencing input was naive CD8+ T cells from blood, with Jurkat cell RNA spiked in. The receptors come from a human donor in good health. Some libraries in this study had Jurkat cell RNA spiked in. Both conserved end residues are part of each CDR3. A D gene is named only where the DNA matches it firmly. The size entry is marked missing in some rows and otherwise reads once, few, many or a size class.

TRBJ2-7,14,-,TRBV27,-,TGTGCCAGCAGTTTATCTTGGGGTAGCTACGAGCAGTACTTC,CASSLSWGSYEQYF
TRBJ2-3,14,-,TRBV18,-,TGTGCCAGCTCTCTACCAACCTCGAGTGCTACGCAGTATTTT,CASSLPTSSATQYF
TRBJ2-1,13,-,TRBV6-2/TRBV6-3,-,TGTGCCAGCAGTTTAGGGTCGGTTGATGAGCAGTTCTTC,CASSLGSVDEQFF
TRBJ1-4,15,-,TRBV4-1,-,TGCGCCAGCAGCCAAGATCAAACAGGGAATGAAAAACCGTTTTTT,CASSQDQTGNEKPFF
TRBJ2-7,15,many,TRBV14,-,TGTGCCAGCAGCCAATGGGGGAGCCTTTCGTACGAGCAGTACTTC,CASSQWGSLSYEQYF
TRBJ2-5,17,few,TRBV7-2,TRBD2,TGTGCCAGCAGCTTAGGCCCAGCGGGGGGGCTGGGGGAGACCCAGTACTTC,CASSLGPAGGLGETQYF
TRBJ2-7,14,few,TRBV7-9,TRBD2,TGTGCCAGCAGCGGTAGCGGGAGTGTCTACGAGCAGTACTTC,CASSGSGSVYEQYF
TRBJ1-4,15,few,TRBV4-3,TRBD1,TGCGCCAGCAGCCGAGGGACAGGGGTAGACGAAAAACTGTTTTTT,CASSRGTGVDEKLFF
TRBJ2-1,15,-,TRBV5-3,-,TGTGCCAGCAGCTGGGCTAGCCGGAGGGCCAATGAGCAGTTCTTC,CASSWASRRANEQFF
TRBJ2-7,14,-,TRBV6-1,-,TGTACCAGTAAAGATCAGGGGAGGTTTCACGAGCAGTACTTC,CTSKDQGRFHEQYF
TRBJ2-7,15,-,TRBV12-3/TRBV12-4,-,TGTGCCAGCAGTTTGGGGGGGACAGGAGCCTACGAGCAGTACTTC,CASSLGGTGAYEQYF
TRBJ2-5,17,-,TRBV6-2/TRBV6-3,TRBD2,TGTGCCAGCAGTTACCCCACTGCGGGGGGCCCCCCGGAGACCCAGTACTTC,CASSYPTAGGPPETQYF
TRBJ1-3,16,-,TRBV7-9,-,TGTGCCAGCAGCACTCTGGACAGCAACTCTGGAAACACCATATATTTT,CASSTLDSNSGNTIYF
TRBJ2-1,17,few,TRBV13,-,TGTGCCAGCAGCCCCCATACCGGGACACTCTCCTACAATGAGCAGTTCTTC,CASSPHTGTLSYNEQFF
TRBJ2-3,14,-,TRBV12-3/TRBV12-4,-,TGTGCCAGCAGAAGCCTCAGCGACACAGATACGCGGTATTTT,CASRSLSDTDTRYF
TRBJ2-7,15,-,TRBV28,TRBD2,TGTGCCGGCAGCGGAGCGGGGTGGGGCTACTACGAGCAGTACTTC,CAGSGAGWGYYEQYF
TRBJ2-7,13,-,TRBV6-2/TRBV6-3,TRBD1,TGTGCCAGCAGTTACGGGACAGGGCAGCCCCTGAACTTC,CASSYGTGQPLNF